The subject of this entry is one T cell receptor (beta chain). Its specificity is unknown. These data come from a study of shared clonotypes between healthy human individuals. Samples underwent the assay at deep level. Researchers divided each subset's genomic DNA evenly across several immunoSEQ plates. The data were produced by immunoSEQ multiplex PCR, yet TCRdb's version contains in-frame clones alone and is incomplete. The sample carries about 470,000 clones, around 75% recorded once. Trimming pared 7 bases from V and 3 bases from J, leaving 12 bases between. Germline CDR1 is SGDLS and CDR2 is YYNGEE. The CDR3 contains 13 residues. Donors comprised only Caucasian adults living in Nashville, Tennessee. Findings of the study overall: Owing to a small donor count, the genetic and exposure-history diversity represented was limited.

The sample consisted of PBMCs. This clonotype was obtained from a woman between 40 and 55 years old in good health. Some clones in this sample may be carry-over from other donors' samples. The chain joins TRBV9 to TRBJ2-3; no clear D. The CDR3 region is CASARLGTDTQYF. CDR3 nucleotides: TGTGCCAGCGCCCGGCTGGGTACAGATACGCAGTATTTT.